The clone carrying this T cell receptor (beta chain) has a single count. Its target is not known. Here immunoSEQ multiplex PCR was the method, and the copy in TCRdb shows in-frame clones only, minus some. The table lists tens of thousands of clones, approximately 76% of them singletons, with about 9.3% in the top ten. These data come from a study of vaccination effects on CD4 cells after COVID-19. Looking at the study overall: Relative to the second dose, post-vaccine samples were obtained a median of 72 days later.

Before any sequencing was done, the ViraFEST assay used viral peptide pools to expand antigen-specific CD4+ T cells. With roughly nine days of culture completed, CD4+ T cells were isolated. Either the BNT162b2 or mRNA-1273 vaccine was given to participants in two doses. The germline V and J ends were trimmed by 4 bases and 4 bases, with 12 bases remaining between them. The CDR3 is 14 amino acids. CDR1 is MGHRA and CDR2 is YSYEKL in the germline V gene. The chain uses TRBV4-1 and TRBJ2-3; D gene uncertain. This specimen was CD4+ T cells from PBMCs cultured with HCoV-229E spike peptides, taken after COVID-19 vaccination. This TCR was sampled from a human donor who received a COVID-19 vaccine. The CDR3 is CASSLVSSPDTQYF. In DNA form, the CDR3 reads TGCGCCAGCAGCCTTGTGTCCAGTCCAGATACGCAGTATTTT.